The 7 T cell receptor beta chains given below trace back to one sample, sequenced in a study of CD8+ T cells in alopecia areata. Extraction of RNA preceded its reverse transcription into cDNA, which served as the sequencing template. The table came from immunoSEQ multiplex PCR; TCRdb's copy has only in-frame clones and leaves some out. The repertoire holds roughly 150,000 clones, with around 60% as singletons. The specimen comprised CD4+ T cells sorted from blood, sampled at week 0. The receptor source for this set is a human donor with alopecia areata.

V and J are TRBV7-9 and TRBJ1-2; the D gene is possibly TRBD1 (6 bases). The CDR3 runs 12 residues. CDR1 is SEHNR, CDR2 FQNEAQ, per germline (reference sequence). The V gene lost 4 bases and the J gene lost 9 bases, with 12 bases spanning the gap. The CDR3 here is CASSSHRERYTF. CDR3 sequence (DNA): TGTGCCAGCAGCTCCCACAGGGAGCGCTACACCTTC.

This clone showed up just a few times. V is TRBV27 and J is TRBJ1-5; D remains ambiguous. Between the trimmed V and J ends, which lost 6 bases and 7 bases, there was a span of 13 bases. Germline CDR1 MNHEY, CDR2 SMNVEV (reference sequence). The CDR3 runs 13 residues. The CDR3 sequence is CASSLARGQPQHF. The CDR3 nucleotides read TGTGCCAGCAGCCTTGCTCGAGGCCAGCCCCAGCATTTT.

This clone was observed a single time. J is TRBJ2-7 and V is TRBV7-6; D is possibly TRBD1 (5 bases). The CDR3 sequence is 14 residues long. The V gene's germline CDR1 is SGHVS and CDR2 FNYEAQ. Trimming cost V 5 bases and J 2 bases, with 13 bases left between them. CDR3 bases: TGTGCCAGCAGCCCACAGGACGTCCCCTACGAGCAGTACTTC. This gives the protein CASSPQDVPYEQYF.

This sequence joins TRBV7-2 and TRBJ2-3; 7 bases fit TRBD2. J gave up 2 bases and V 6 bases, and 5 bases lay outside the gene matches. The CDR3 loop spans 14 amino acids. Germline V gene lookup returns CDR1 SGHTA and CDR2 FQGNSA. This CDR3 is CASRPGGSTDTQYF. The DNA of the CDR3 is TGTGCCAGCAGGCCGGGGGGATCCACAGATACGCAGTATTTT.

This rearrangement joins TRBV4-1 to TRBJ2-3; 8 bases align to TRBD2. This CDR3 comprises 16 residues. J was trimmed by 7 bases and V by 3 bases; bases with no gene match: 12. Germline V gene lookup returns CDR1 MGHRA and CDR2 YSYEKL. CDR3 protein: CASSHPSLAGSYTQYF. Written as DNA, the CDR3 is TGCGCCAGCAGCCACCCCTCTCTAGCGGGTTCGTATACGCAGTATTTT.

The chain couples TRBV5-1 to TRBJ1-2, with D possibly TRBD1 on 6 matching bases. The CDR3 extends over 13 amino acids. Germline V gene lookup returns CDR1 SGHRS and CDR2 YFSETQ. V was shortened by 2 bases and J by 3 bases, with 8 bases between the two germline ends. The CDR3 bases are TGCGCCAGCAGCTTCAGGGGCGACTATGGCTACACCTTC. Its protein is CASSFRGDYGYTF.

The rearrangement joins TRBV29-1 to TRBJ2-5, with a possible D match to TRBD2 (7 bases). This CDR3 spans 13 amino acids. Germline V gene sequence: CDR1 SQVTM, CDR2 ANQGSEA. V lost 7 bases and J 4 bases, leaving 16 bases between the germline ends. The CDR3 sequence: CSAQRGGGETQYF. CDR3 nucleotides: TGCAGCGCCCAAAGGGGGGGCGGAGAGACCCAGTACTTC.